This T cell receptor beta chain was recorded in a study of T cells in Graves' hyperthyroidism and ophthalmopathy. The TCR beta CDR3 regions underwent amplification using RNA transcripts as the source. In the first-round RT-PCR of the TCR CDR3, the HTBI primer set was used. TCRdb recomputed calls from the multiplex PCR reads with MiXCR, one row per CDR3 protein. This table has more than 550,000 distinct CDR3 sequences, 40% to 55% appearing once. CDR3 length equals 15 residues. The germline V gene has CDR1 SNHLY and CDR2 FYNNEI. Deletions cut 1 base from V and 0 bases from J, with 6 bases between. Study-level points and caveats: Stable hyperthyroidism and ophthalmopathy were separated using 13 V-J signatures.

This clonotype was counted only a few times. Antigen: not known. The V and J genes are TRBV2 and TRBJ1-4; the D gene is possibly TRBD1 (5 bases). The sequence came from an adult man with Graves' disease, either hyperthyroidism or ophthalmopathy (not recorded which). The sample taken for sequencing was peripheral blood or thyroid tissue (not recorded which). In DNA, the CDR3 is TGTGCCAGCAGTGAAGGAGGGGCAACTAATGAAAAACTGTTTTTT. This gives the protein CASSEGGATNEKLFF.